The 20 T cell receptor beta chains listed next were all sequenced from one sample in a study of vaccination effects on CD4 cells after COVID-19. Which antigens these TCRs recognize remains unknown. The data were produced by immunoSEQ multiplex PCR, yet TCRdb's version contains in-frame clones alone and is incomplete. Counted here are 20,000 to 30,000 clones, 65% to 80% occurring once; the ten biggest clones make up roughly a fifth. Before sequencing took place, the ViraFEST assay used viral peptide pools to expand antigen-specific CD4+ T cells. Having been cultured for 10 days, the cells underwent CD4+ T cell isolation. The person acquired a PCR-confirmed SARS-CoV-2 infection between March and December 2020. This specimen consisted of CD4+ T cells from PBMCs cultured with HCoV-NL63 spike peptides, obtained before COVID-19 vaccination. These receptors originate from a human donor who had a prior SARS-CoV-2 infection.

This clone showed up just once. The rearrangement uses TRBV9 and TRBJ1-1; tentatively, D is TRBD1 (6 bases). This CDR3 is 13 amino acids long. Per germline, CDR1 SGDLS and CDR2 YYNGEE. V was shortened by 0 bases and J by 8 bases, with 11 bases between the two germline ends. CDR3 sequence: CASSVAAGAEAFF. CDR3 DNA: TGTGCCAGCAGCGTAGCGGCAGGGGCGGAAGCTTTCTTT.

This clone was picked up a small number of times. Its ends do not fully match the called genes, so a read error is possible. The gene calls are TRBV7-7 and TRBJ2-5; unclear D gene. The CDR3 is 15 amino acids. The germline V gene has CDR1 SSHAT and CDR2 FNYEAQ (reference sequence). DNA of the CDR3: TGTGCTAGCAGCTTACTAATTGGTGCGGAAGAGACCCAGTACTTC. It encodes CASSLLIGAEETQYF.

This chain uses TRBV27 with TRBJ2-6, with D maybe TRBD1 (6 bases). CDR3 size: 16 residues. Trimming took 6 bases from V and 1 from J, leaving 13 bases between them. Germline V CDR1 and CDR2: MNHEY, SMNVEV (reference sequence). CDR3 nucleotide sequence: TGTGCCAGCAGATCTCAAGGGACATCTGGGGCCAACGTCCTGACTTTC. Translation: CASRSQGTSGANVLTF. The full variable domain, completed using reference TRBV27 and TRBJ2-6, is EAQVTQNPRYLITVTGKKLTVTCSQNMNHEYMSWYRQDPGLGLRQIYYSMNVEVTDKGDVPEGYKVSRKEKRNFPLILESPSPNQTSLYFCASRSQGTSGANVLTFGAGSRLTVL.

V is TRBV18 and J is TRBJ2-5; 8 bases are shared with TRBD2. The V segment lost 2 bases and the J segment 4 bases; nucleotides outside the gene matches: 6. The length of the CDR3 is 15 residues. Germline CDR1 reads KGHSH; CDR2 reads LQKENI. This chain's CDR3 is CASSPYTAGGETQYF. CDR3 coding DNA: TGTGCCAGCTCACCATACACGGCGGGAGGAGAGACCCAGTACTTC.

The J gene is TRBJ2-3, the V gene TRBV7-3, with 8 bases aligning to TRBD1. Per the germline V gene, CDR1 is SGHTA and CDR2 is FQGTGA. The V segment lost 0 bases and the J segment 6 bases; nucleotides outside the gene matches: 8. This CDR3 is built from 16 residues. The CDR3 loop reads CASSLTPGGARDTQYF. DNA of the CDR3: TGTGCCAGCAGCTTAACTCCAGGGGGCGCACGGGATACGCAGTATTTT. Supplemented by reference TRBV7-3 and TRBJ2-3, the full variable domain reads GAGVSQTPSNKVTEKGKYVELRCDPISGHTALYWYRQSLGQGPEFLIYFQGTGAADDSGLPNDRFFAVRPEGSVSTLKIQRTERGDSAVYLCASSLTPGGARDTQYFGPGTRLTVL.

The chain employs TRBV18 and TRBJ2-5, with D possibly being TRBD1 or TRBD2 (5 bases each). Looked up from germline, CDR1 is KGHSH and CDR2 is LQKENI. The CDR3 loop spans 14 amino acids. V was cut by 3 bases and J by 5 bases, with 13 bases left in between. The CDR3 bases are TGTGCCAGCTCACCGGGGGTAGGGCTCGAGACCCAGTACTTC. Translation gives CASSPGVGLETQYF.

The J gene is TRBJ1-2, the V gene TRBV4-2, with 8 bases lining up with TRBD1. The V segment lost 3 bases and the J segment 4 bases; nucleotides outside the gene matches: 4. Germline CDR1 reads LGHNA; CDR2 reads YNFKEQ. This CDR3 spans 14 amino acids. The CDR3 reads CASSHLGTGYGYTF. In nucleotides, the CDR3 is TGTGCCAGCAGCCATCTCGGGACAGGCTATGGCTACACCTTC.

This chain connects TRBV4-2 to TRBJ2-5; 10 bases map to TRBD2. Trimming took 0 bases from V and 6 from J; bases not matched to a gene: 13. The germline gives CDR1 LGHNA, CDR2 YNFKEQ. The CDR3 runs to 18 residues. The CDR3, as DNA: TGTGCCAGCAGCCAAGATCGGAGGGGTAGCGGGGGGTCCCAGACCCAGTACTTC. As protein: CASSQDRRGSGGSQTQYF.

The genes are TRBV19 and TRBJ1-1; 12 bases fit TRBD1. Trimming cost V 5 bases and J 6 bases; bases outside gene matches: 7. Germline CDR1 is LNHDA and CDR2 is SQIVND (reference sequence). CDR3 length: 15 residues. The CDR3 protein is CASSAPGQGAAEAFF. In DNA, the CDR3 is TGTGCCAGTAGTGCACCGGGACAGGGGGCCGCTGAAGCTTTCTTT.

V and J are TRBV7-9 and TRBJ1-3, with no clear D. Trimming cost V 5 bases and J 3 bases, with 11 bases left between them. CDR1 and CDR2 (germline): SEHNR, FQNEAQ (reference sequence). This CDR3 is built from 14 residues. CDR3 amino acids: CASSPTYLGNTIYF. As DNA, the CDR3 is TGTGCCAGCAGCCCGACCTACCTTGGAAACACCATATATTTT.

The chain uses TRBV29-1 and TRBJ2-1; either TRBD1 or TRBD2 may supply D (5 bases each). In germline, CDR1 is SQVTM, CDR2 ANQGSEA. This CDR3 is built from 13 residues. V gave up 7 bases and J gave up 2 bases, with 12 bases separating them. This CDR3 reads CSAGTVTYNEQFF. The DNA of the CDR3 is TGCAGCGCAGGGACCGTGACCTACAATGAGCAGTTCTTC.

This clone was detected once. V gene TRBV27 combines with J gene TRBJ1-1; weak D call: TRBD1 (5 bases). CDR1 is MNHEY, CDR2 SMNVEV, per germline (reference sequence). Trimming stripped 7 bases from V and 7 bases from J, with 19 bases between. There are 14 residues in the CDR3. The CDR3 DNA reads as TGTGCCAGCACCTTAATCGGGCAGGGAGTTGAAGCTTTCTTT. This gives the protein CASTLIGQGVEAFF.

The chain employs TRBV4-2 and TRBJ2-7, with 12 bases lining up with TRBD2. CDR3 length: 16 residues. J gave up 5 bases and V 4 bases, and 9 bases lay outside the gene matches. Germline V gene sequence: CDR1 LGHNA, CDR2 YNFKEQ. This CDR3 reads CASSRNLAGGPHEQYF. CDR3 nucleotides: TGTGCCAGCAGCCGAAATCTAGCGGGAGGGCCCCACGAGCAGTACTTC.

CDR3 region: CASSSPNYGYTF. CDR3 nucleotides: TGTGCCAGCAGCTCCCCTAACTATGGCTACACCTTC. The chain combines TRBV5-4 with TRBJ1-2, with no clear D. Trimming shortened V by 3 bases and J by 0 bases, and 3 bases separated the two germline ends. Germline CDR1 reads SGHNT; CDR2 reads YYREEE (reference sequence). CDR3 length: 12 residues.

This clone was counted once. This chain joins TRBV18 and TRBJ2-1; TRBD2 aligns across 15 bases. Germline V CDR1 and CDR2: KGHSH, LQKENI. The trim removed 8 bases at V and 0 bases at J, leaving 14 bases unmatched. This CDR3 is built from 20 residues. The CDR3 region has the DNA TGTGCCAGCCGACCTAACCCCGGGACTAGCGGGGGGAGCTCCTACAATGAGCAGTTCTTC. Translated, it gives CASRPNPGTSGGSSYNEQFF.

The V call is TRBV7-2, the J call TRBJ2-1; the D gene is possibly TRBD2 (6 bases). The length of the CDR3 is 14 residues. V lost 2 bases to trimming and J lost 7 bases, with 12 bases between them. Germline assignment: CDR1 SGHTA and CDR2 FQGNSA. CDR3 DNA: TGTGCCAGCAGCTTAATTCCAGGGAGGAATGAGCAGTTCTTC. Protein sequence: CASSLIPGRNEQFF.

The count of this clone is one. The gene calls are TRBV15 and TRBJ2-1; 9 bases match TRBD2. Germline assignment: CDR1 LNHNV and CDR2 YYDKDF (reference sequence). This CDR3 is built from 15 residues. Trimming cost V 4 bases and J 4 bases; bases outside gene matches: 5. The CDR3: CATSILAGLYNEQFF. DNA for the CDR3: TGTGCCACCAGCATTCTAGCGGGGCTTTACAATGAGCAGTTCTTC.

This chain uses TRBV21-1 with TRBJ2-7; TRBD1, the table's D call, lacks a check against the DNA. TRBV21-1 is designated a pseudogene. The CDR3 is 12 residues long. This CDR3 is CASSPTAYEQYF. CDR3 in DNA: TGTGCCAGCAGCCCAACAGCTTACGAGCAGTACTTC.

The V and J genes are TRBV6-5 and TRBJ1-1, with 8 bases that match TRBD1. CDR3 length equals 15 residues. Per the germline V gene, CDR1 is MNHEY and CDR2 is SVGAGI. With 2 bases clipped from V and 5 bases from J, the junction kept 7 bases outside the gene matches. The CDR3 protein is CASSYTQGVGTEAFF. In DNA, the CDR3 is TGTGCCAGCAGTTACACACAGGGGGTAGGGACTGAAGCTTTCTTT.

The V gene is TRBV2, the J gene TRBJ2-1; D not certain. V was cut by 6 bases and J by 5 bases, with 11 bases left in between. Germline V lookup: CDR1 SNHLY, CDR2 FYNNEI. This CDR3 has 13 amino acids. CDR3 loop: CASRIGRDNEQFF. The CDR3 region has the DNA TGTGCCAGCAGGATCGGAAGAGACAATGAGCAGTTCTTC. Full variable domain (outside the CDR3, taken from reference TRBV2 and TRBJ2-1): EPEVTQTPSHQVTQMGQEVILRCVPISNHLYFYWYRQILGQKVEFLVSFYNNEISEKSEIFDDQFSVERPDGSNFTLKIRSTKLEDSAMYFCASRIGRDNEQFFGPGTRLTVL.